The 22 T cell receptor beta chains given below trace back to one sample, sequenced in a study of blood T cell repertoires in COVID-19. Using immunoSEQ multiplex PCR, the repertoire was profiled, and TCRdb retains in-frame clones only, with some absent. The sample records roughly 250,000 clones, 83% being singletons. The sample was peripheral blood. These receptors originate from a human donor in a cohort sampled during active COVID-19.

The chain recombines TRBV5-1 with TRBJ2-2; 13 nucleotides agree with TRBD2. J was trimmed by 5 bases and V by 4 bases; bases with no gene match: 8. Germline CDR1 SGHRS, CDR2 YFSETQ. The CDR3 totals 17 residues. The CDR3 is CASSPRLAGGGTGELFF. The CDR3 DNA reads TGCGCCAGCAGCCCGAGACTAGCGGGAGGAGGGACCGGGGAGCTGTTTTTT.

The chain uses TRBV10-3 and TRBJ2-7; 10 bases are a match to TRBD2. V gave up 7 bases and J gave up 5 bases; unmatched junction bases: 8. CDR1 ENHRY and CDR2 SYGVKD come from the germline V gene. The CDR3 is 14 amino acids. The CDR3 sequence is CAIMSGRAVDEQYF. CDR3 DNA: TGTGCCATCATGAGCGGGAGGGCCGTCGACGAGCAGTACTTC.

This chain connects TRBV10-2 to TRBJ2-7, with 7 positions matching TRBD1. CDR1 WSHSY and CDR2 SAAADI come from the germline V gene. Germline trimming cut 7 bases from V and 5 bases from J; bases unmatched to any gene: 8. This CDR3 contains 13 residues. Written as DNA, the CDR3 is TGCGCCAGCAAGACGGGACAGACCCACGAGCAGTACTTC. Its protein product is CASKTGQTHEQYF.

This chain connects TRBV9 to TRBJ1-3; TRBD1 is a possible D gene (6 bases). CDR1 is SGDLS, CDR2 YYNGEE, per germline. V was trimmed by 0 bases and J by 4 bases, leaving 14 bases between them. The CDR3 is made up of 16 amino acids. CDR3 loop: CASSVASRGQGNTIYF. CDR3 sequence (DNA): TGTGCCAGCAGCGTAGCTAGCAGGGGTCAAGGAAACACCATATATTTT.

The CDR3 loop reads CASSSGLYYNEQFF. The CDR3 DNA reads TGTGCCAGCAGCTCGGGACTTTACTACAATGAGCAGTTCTTC. This chain joins TRBV7-2 and TRBJ2-1, with D perhaps matching TRBD2 (6 bases). Germline lookup yields CDR1 SGHTA and CDR2 FQGNSA. The CDR3 has 14 amino acids. V was trimmed by 4 bases and J by 3 bases, leaving 10 bases between them.

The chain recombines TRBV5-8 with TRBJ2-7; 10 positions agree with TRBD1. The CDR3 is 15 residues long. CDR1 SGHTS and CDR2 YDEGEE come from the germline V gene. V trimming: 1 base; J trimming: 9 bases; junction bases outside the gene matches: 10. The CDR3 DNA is TGTGCCAGCAGCTTGCCCGGGACAGGGGAACGGGGGCAGTACTTC. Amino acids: CASSLPGTGERGQYF.

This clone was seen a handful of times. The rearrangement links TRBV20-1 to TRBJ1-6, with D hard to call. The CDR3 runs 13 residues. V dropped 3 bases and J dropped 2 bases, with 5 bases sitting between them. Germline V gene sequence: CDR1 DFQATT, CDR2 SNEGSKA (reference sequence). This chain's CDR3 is CSASSTYNSPLHF. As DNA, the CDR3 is TGCAGTGCTAGTTCAACCTATAATTCACCCCTCCACTTT.

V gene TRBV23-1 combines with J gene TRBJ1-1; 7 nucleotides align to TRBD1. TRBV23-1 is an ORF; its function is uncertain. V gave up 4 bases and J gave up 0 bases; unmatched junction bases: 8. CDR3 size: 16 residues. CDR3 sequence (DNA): TGCGCCAGCAGTCCCCCCCCCGGGACAGTGAACACTGAAGCTTTCTTT. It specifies CASSPPPGTVNTEAFF.

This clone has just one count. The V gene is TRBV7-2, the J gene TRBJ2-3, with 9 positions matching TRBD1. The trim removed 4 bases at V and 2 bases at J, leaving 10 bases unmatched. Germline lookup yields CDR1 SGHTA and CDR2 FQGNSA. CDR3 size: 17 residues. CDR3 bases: TGTGCCAGCAGCTCCATCTCGACAGGGGGGTTCACAGATACGCAGTATTTT. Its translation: CASSSISTGGFTDTQYF.

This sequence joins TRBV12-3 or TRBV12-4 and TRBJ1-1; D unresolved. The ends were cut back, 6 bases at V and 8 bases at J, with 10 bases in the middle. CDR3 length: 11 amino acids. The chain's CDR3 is CASSRAGEAFF. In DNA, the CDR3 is TGTGCCAGCAGCCGGGCGGGAGAAGCTTTCTTT.

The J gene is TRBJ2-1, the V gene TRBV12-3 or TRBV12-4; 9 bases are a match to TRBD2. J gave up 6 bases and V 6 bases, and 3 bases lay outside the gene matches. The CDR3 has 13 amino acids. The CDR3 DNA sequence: TGTGCCAGCAGGCCTAGCGGGACCAATGAGCAGTTCTTC. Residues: CASRPSGTNEQFF.

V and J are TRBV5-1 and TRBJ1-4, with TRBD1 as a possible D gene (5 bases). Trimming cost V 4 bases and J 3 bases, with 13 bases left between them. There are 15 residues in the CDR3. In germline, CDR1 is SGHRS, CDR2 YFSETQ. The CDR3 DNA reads TGCGCCAGCAGCCCGCCGACAGCAGCTAATGAAAAACTGTTTTTT. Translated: CASSPPTAANEKLFF. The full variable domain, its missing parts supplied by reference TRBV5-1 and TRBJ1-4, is KAGVTQTPRYLIKTRGQQVTLSCSPISGHRSVSWYQQTPGQGLQFLFEYFSETQRNKGNFPGRFSGRQFSNSRSEMNVSTLELGDSALYLCASSPPTAANEKLFFGSGTQLSVL.

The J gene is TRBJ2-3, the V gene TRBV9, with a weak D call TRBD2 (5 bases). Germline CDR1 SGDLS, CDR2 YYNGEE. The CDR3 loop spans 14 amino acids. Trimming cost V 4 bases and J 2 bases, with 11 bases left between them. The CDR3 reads CASSPGRSTDTQYF. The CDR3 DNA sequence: TGTGCCAGCAGCCCGGGAAGGTCCACAGATACGCAGTATTTT.

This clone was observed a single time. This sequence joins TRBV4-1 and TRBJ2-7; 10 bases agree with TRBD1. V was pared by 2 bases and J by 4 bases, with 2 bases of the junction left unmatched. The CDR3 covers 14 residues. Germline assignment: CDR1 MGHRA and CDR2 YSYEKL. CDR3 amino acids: CASSQRDRGYEQYF. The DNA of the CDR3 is TGCGCCAGCAGCCAACGGGACAGGGGTTACGAGCAGTACTTC.

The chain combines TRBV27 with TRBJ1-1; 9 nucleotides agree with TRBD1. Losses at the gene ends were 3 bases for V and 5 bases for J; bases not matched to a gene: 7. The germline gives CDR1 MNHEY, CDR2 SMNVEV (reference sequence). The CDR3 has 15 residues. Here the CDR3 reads CASSFSTGGGTEAFF. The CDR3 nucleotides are TGTGCCAGCAGTTTTTCGACAGGGGGGGGGACTGAAGCTTTCTTT.

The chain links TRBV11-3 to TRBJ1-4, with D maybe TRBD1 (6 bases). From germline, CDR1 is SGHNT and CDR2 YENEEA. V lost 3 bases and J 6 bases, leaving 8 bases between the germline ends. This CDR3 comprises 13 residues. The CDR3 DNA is TGTGCCAGCAGCTTGGGGGCAGATGAAAAACTGTTTTTT. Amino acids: CASSLGADEKLFF.

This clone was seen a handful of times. CDR3 sequence reads: CASSETSAGDQPQHF. The CDR3 nucleotides read TGCGCCAGCAGTGAGACATCGGCAGGGGATCAGCCCCAGCATTTT. This chain uses TRBV10-1 with TRBJ1-5, with a weak D call TRBD1 (6 bases). The germline V gene has CDR1 WNHNN and CDR2 SYGVQD (reference sequence). Trimming cost V 2 bases and J 5 bases, with 13 bases left between them. This CDR3 comprises 15 residues.

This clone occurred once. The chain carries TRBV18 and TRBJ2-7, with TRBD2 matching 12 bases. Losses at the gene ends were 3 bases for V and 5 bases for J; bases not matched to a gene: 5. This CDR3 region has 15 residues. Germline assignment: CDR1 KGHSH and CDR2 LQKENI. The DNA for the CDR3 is TGTGCCAGCTCACCGGGACTAGCGGGTGGACACGAGCAGTACTTC. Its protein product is CASSPGLAGGHEQYF.

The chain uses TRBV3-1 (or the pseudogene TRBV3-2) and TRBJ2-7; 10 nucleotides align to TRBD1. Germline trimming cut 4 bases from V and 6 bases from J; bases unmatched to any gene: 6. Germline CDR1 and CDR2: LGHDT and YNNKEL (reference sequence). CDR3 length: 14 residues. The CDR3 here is CASSLRDRGSEQYF. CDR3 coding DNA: TGTGCCAGCAGCCTTAGGGACAGGGGATCCGAGCAGTACTTC.

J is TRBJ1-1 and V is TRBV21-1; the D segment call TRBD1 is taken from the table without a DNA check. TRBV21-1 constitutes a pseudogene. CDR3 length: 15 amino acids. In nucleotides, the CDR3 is TGTGCCAGCAGCAATAGGGTACAGGTGAACACTGAAGCTTTCTTT. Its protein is CASSNRVQVNTEAFF.

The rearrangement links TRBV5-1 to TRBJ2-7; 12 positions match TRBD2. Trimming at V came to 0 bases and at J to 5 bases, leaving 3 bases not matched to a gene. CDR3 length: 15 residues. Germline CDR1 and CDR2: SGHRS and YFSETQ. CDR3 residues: CASSLATSGSNEQYF. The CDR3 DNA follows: TGCGCCAGCAGCTTGGCGACTAGCGGGAGCAACGAGCAGTACTTC.

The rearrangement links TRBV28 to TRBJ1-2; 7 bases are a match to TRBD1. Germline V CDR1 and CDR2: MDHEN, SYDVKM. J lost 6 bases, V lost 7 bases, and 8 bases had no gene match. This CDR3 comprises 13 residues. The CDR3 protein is CASMVQGTHGYTF. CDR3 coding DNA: TGTGCCAGCATGGTACAGGGGACTCATGGCTACACCTTC.